Following are 18 T cell receptor beta chains from one sample sequenced in a study of shared clonotypes between healthy human individuals. CD45RO-negative CD8 cells positively selected for CCR7 made up the naive population, which excluded terminally differentiated effector memory CD45RA+ cells. Profiled with immunoSEQ multiplex PCR; TCRdb holds only in-frame clones, not every one. This sample has around 2.1 million clones; 90% to 95% occur once, and the top ten carry 1.5% to 2%. The specimen was naive CD8+ T cells from PBMCs. The source is a man aged 18 to 29 in good health. Some clones in this sample may be carry-over from other donors' samples.

In DNA, the CDR3 is TGTGCCAGCACCGGTCAGGGGCGAGAAAAACTGTTTTTT. Translated: CASTGQGREKLFF. The chain couples TRBV11-2 to TRBJ1-4; perhaps TRBD1 as D (6 bases). The CDR3 totals 13 residues. Trimming cost V 7 bases and J 8 bases, with 14 bases left between them. Germline V gives CDR1 SGHAT, CDR2 FQNNGV.

This clone came up a few times. V gene TRBV25-1 combines with J gene TRBJ1-1; no definite D call. This CDR3 contains 17 residues. The V end was cut by 1 base, the J end by 6 bases, with 21 bases between. Looked up from germline, CDR1 is MGHDK and CDR2 is SYGVNS. The chain's CDR3 is CASSESSRLGLDAEAFF. The CDR3 DNA reads as TGTGCCAGCAGTGAATCCTCCAGGTTGGGGTTAGACGCTGAAGCTTTCTTT.

This chain connects TRBV5-1 to TRBJ2-1; TRBD1 agrees at 8 bases. The V and J ends lost 0 bases and 4 bases, in that order; junction bases with no gene match: 9. The germline CDR1 and CDR2 sequences are SGHRS and YFSETQ. The CDR3 runs 17 residues. The CDR3 bases are TGCGCCAGCAGCTTGGCGAGGCAGGGGGCGTTATACAATGAGCAGTTCTTC. It encodes CASSLARQGALYNEQFF.

The rearrangement links TRBV14 to TRBJ2-7; no firm D call. Germline V gene sequence: CDR1 SGHDN, CDR2 FVKESK. CDR3 length: 12 residues. Trimming took 2 bases from V and 4 from J, leaving 6 bases between them. The CDR3 region has the DNA TGTGCCAGCAGCCAAAATGAGTACGAGCAGTACTTC. Translating it yields CASSQNEYEQYF. Supplemented by reference TRBV14 and TRBJ2-7, the full variable domain reads EAGVTQFPSHSVIEKGQTVTLRCDPISGHDNLYWYRRVMGKEIKFLLHFVKESKQDESGMPNNRFLAERTGGTYSTLKVQPAELEDSGVYFCASSQNEYEQYFGPGTRLTVT.

The gene calls are TRBV19 and TRBJ1-2; TRBD1 might be the D (5 bases). The CDR3 extends over 15 amino acids. Trimming removed 6 bases at V and 3 bases at J, with 17 bases between. Germline CDR1 is LNHDA and CDR2 is SQIVND (reference sequence). The CDR3 loop is CASSGDGVYYYGYTF. For the CDR3, the DNA is TGTGCCAGTAGCGGGGACGGAGTATATTACTATGGCTACACCTTC.

V and J are TRBV29-1 and TRBJ1-1; D remains ambiguous. V was clipped by 6 bases and J by 4 bases, with 18 bases between them. Per germline, CDR1 SQVTM and CDR2 ANQGSEA. CDR3 size: 14 residues. The chain's CDR3 is CSVDNYVGGTEAFF. Written as DNA, the CDR3 is TGCAGCGTAGATAATTACGTGGGAGGCACTGAAGCTTTCTTT.

V gene TRBV7-3 combines with J gene TRBJ1-2; D call uncertain. Per the germline V gene, CDR1 is SGHTA and CDR2 is FQGTGA. The CDR3 is 16 amino acids. Trimming left V 5 bases short and J 0 bases short, with 16 bases between. This CDR3 is CASSLNPRLTNYGYTF. The CDR3 DNA reads TGTGCCAGCAGCCTCAATCCACGGCTAACTAACTATGGCTACACCTTC.

Points on this clone: The sample has other DNA sequences that encode this CDR3 too. The V call is TRBV19, the J call TRBJ2-1; 7 nucleotides agree with TRBD2. Germline assignment: CDR1 LNHDA and CDR2 SQIVND (reference sequence). The J segment lost 3 bases and the V segment lost 4 bases, leaving 0 bases of the junction unmatched. CDR3 length: 13 residues. The CDR3 nucleotides read TGTGCCAGTAGTAGCGGGAGCTACAATGAGCAGTTCTTC. This sequence encodes CASSSGSYNEQFF.

In its sample, this clone was seen once. The genes are TRBV7-9 and TRBJ2-7, with D hard to call. V shed 5 bases and J shed 0 bases, with 14 bases lying between them. The CDR3 sequence is 15 residues long. Germline V gene sequence: CDR1 SEHNR, CDR2 FQNEAQ (reference sequence). The CDR3 spells CASSPLGSYSYEQYF. The CDR3 coding sequence is TGTGCCAGCAGCCCGCTCGGCAGCTACTCCTACGAGCAGTACTTC.

This chain joins TRBV27 and TRBJ1-2, with D possibly TRBD1 on 6 matching bases. With 4 bases removed from V and 5 bases from J, the gap between germline ends came to 23 bases. Per germline, CDR1 MNHEY and CDR2 SMNVEV (reference sequence). CDR3 length: 17 amino acids. The CDR3 nucleotides are TGTGCCAGCAGTTGGCAACAGGGAGAGGGGGGTTATTATGGCTACACCTTC. It yields the protein CASSWQQGEGGYYGYTF.

This sequence joins TRBV6-5 and TRBJ2-3; TRBD1 aligns across 7 bases. Germline V gives CDR1 MNHEY, CDR2 SVGAGI. The V and J ends lost 5 bases and 2 bases, in that order; junction bases with no gene match: 4. The CDR3 sequence is 14 residues long. CDR3 coding DNA: TGTGCCAGCAGTCCACAGGGGATCACAGATACGCAGTATTTT. It yields the protein CASSPQGITDTQYF.

On this clone itself: Other DNA sequences in the sample encode the same CDR3. The genes are TRBV28 and TRBJ2-7, with unresolved D. The CDR3 is 13 residues long. V was pared by 3 bases and J by 0 bases, with 6 bases between. The germline gives CDR1 MDHEN, CDR2 SYDVKM. The CDR3 loop reads CASSFPVSYEQYF. For the CDR3, the DNA is TGTGCCAGCAGTTTCCCGGTCTCCTACGAGCAGTACTTC.

V and J are TRBV28 and TRBJ2-2; 12 bases are shared with TRBD2. The junction had 13 bases not matched to a gene; V was cut back by 9 bases and J by 5 bases. CDR1 and CDR2 (germline): MDHEN, SYDVKM. The CDR3 is 17 residues long. CDR3 region: CARPLRGGLAGTGELFF. Here the CDR3 DNA reads TGTGCCAGACCACTGAGGGGAGGACTAGCGGGAACCGGGGAGCTGTTTTTT.

The CDR3 sequence is CATSIYRGGSPPVEFF. In DNA, the CDR3 is TGTGCCACCAGCATCTACAGGGGCGGTTCGCCCCCGGTGGAGTTCTTC. The rearrangement links TRBV15 to TRBJ2-1; 7 positions match TRBD1. The CDR3 totals 16 residues. V lost 4 bases and J lost 14; bases outside the gene matches: 20. Germline CDR1 reads LNHNV; CDR2 reads YYDKDF (reference sequence).

The chain is built from TRBV7-9 and TRBJ2-7; possible D gene TRBD1, 5 bases. CDR1 and CDR2 from the germline V gene are SEHNR and FQNEAQ (reference sequence). With 5 bases removed from V and 5 bases from J, the gap between germline ends came to 16 bases. The CDR3 extends over 14 amino acids. Here the CDR3 DNA reads TGTGCCAGCAGCAGTCCCAGGGTTTTAAACGAGCAGTACTTC. It codes for CASSSPRVLNEQYF.

This chain joins TRBV5-4 and TRBJ2-2, with TRBD2 matching 7 bases. This CDR3 region has 15 residues. The V gene end was trimmed by 0 bases and the J gene end by 10 bases; junction bases not matched to a gene: 9. Germline loops: CDR1 SGHNT, CDR2 YYREEE (reference sequence). The CDR3 sequence: CASSLAGGALQELFF. CDR3 nucleotide sequence: TGTGCCAGCAGCTTGGCGGGAGGTGCGTTACAGGAGCTGTTTTTT.

As DNA, the CDR3 is TGTGCCAGTAAGGACAGGGAGCAACCAGAAGGCTACACCTTC. Amino acid sequence: CASKDREQPEGYTF. The chain recombines TRBV19 with TRBJ1-2; 8 bases align to TRBD1. The CDR3 extends over 14 amino acids. Germline V lookup: CDR1 LNHDA, CDR2 SQIVND (reference sequence). V dropped 7 bases and J dropped 8; count of bases not matched to a gene: 12. Variable domain in full (rest from reference TRBV19 and TRBJ1-2): DGGITQSPKYLFRKEGQNVTLSCEQNLNHDAMYWYRQDPGQGLRLIYYSQIVNDFQKGDIAEGYSVSREKKESFPLTVTSAQKNPTAFYLCASKDREQPEGYTFGSGTRLTVV.

The rearrangement joins TRBV15 to TRBJ2-1; 11 positions agree with TRBD1. CDR1 LNHNV and CDR2 YYDKDF come from the germline V gene (reference sequence). After removal of 9 bases from V and 4 bases from J, the junction contained 17 bases not matched to a gene. The CDR3 is 18 residues long. The CDR3 spells CATVRDRGILGIYNEQFF. For the CDR3, the DNA is TGTGCCACGGTCCGGGACAGGGGGATTTTAGGGATTTACAATGAGCAGTTCTTC.